The source of this T cell receptor beta chain is a study of T cell responses to AZD1222 COVID-19 vaccine. For the study at large: Second doses that came at about 4 or about 12 weeks were put together.

The table came from immunoSEQ multiplex PCR; TCRdb's copy has only in-frame clones and leaves some out. This sample yields 100,000 to 150,000 clones, of which roughly 90% are seen a single time; around 4% belongs to the top ten. Concerning this clone: The antigen is unknown.

Germline-derived CDR1 and CDR2 are MDHEN and SYDVKM. The CDR3 runs 19 residues. The V end was cut by 7 bases, the J end by 0 bases, with 25 bases between. Overall study results and limits: Clonal diversity was possibly underestimated, and white British individuals and females predominated among donors. Per reports, nearly half of all spike-specific TCRs target regions that are unmutated in variants. Compared with day 0, the breadth and depth of the Spike-specific TCR repertoire rose significantly after two doses of AZD1222.

The sample in question was peripheral blood, obtained on day 0 of AZD1222 vaccination. The J gene is TRBJ1-5, the V gene TRBV28; D is uncertain. This clonotype was obtained from an adult in good health. In DNA form, the CDR3 reads TGTGCCAGCAAACCATTAAGCCTCCAGGTAGGGTATAGCAATCAGCCCCAGCATTTT. Translating gives CASKPLSLQVGYSNQPQHF.